Listed below are T cell receptor beta chains from one sample, sequenced in a study of blood T cell repertoires in COVID-19. TCRdb's table, derived via immunoSEQ multiplex PCR, lists solely in-frame clones and lacks some. Counted here are 100,000 to 150,000 clones, 70% to 90% occurring once; the ten biggest clones make up 3% to 4%. The source material was peripheral blood. These TCRs come from a man in his 60s with acute or convalescent COVID-19. Each CDR3 is given with its conserved first and last residue.

v_call cdr3_length cdr3_aa
TRBV27 13 CASRRTGRRAQYF
TRBV5-5 13 CASSLQFGEKLFF
TRBV10-3 14 CAISESSLNYEQYF
TRBV5-1 15 CASSIDRSYNSPLHF
TRBV15 13 CATSFPRGGKLFF
TRBV29-1 13 CSVVGAHGAEAFF
TRBV28 14 CASSLTGYNQPQHF
TRBV7-9 14 CASSLVQGFTEAFF
TRBV27 13 CASRPTGGGEQFF
TRBV2 12 CASRQDTDTQYF
TRBV4-3 16 CASSQDLAGLPNEQFF
TRBV4-2 16 CASSLSGRGGTDTQYF
TRBV27 15 CASSSGQGAVYEQYF
TRBV5-6 16 CASSPGLAGEEGELFF
TRBV29-1 12 CSVRREGDEQFF
TRBV18 15 CASSGTSGSEDTQYF
TRBV11-3 15 CASTPSAGGNEKLFF
TRBV7-9 14 CASSLAGDNQPQHF
TRBV28 14 CASTTVGTVYGYTF
TRBV19 17 CASSTGSGLGAFDTQYF
TRBV15 15 CATSRAPVSDSPLHF
TRBV29-1 11 CSPSLNTEAFF
TRBV18 15 CASSPGTGPSEKLFF
TRBV4-1 15 CASSLAGSYNSPLHF
TRBV28 14 CASSPGGEWNEQFF
TRBV25-1 16 CASSEFNQGDRETQYF
TRBV7-3 16 CASSSNPGLNTDTQYF
TRBV28 13 CASSLSQDTEAFF
TRBV19 15 CASSIGLAWTDTQYF
TRBV5-1 15 CASSLDDRGYYEQYF
TRBV3-1/TRBV3-2 14 CASSQLSGRDTQYF
TRBV7-8 13 CASSLAQGTEAFF
TRBV7-2 15 CASGSGVAIQETQYF
TRBV19 14 CASSGTGIGGELFF
TRBV28 16 CASSLSAGGSYNEQFF
TRBV29-1 12 CSVDSAGERQFF
TRBV7-7 15 CASSLSKREAYGYTF
TRBV27 15 CASSTPGQARGEQYF
TRBV11-2 14 CASSLGRGMYEQYF
TRBV6-5 14 CASSQGLAGNTIYF
TRBV7-3 16 CASSLMGGTDTGELFF
TRBV2 13 CASSEGRDYGYTF
TRBV28 18 CASSLSLAGSTRADTQYF
TRBV19 12 CASSIYGSEAFF
TRBV7-9 15 CASSLAGGSNQPQHF
TRBV6-5 14 CASSYSSGRDTQYF
TRBV24-1 13 CATSDPPNYGYTF
TRBV7-2 14 CASSYGTRYYEQYF
TRBV10-1 14 CASSRLAGANEQFF
TRBV7-9 12 CASSSEDREQYF
TRBV19 13 CASPLDSQETQYF
TRBV6-2/TRBV6-3 16 CASSYPRQGFGYGYTF
TRBV10-1 14 CASSPGTGGNEQFF
TRBV4-1 14 CASSQPGQGYEQYF
TRBV7-9 17 CASSFFPSPASVETQYF
TRBV4-2 16 CASSQEQGGFGSPLHF
TRBV28 16 CASSFSFRGWNQPQHF
TRBV2 11 CASSSNTEAFF
TRBV28 16 CASSPPPWTGGYGYTF
TRBV2 14 CASSEQGSSYEQYF